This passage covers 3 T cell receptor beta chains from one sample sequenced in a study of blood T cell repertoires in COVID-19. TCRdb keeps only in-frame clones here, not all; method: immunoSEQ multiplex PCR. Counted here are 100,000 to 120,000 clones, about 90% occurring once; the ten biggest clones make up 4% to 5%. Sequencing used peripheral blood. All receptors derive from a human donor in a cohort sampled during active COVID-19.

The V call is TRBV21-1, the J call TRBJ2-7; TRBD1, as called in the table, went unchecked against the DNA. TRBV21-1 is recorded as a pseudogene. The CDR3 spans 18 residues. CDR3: CASSIGASQGSPAYEQYF. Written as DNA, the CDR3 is TGTGCCAGCAGCATTGGCGCGTCTCAGGGGAGCCCTGCCTACGAGCAGTACTTC.

CDR3 sequence: CAWSPSGGRTEAFF. For the CDR3, the DNA is TGTGCCTGGAGCCCCTCCGGGGGGCGGACTGAAGCTTTCTTT. This chain joins TRBV30 and TRBJ1-1; D might be TRBD1 (6 bases). V dropped 3 bases and J dropped 5 bases, with 16 bases sitting between them. The CDR3 length is 14 residues. Germline V gene sequence: CDR1 GTSNPN, CDR2 SVGIG (reference sequence).

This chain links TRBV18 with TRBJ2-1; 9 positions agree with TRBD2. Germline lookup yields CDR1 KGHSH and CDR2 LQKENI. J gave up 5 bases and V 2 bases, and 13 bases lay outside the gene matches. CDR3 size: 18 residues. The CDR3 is CASSPIGLRGGSNNEQFF. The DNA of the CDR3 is TGTGCCAGCTCACCAATCGGACTGCGGGGGGGCTCGAACAATGAGCAGTTCTTC.